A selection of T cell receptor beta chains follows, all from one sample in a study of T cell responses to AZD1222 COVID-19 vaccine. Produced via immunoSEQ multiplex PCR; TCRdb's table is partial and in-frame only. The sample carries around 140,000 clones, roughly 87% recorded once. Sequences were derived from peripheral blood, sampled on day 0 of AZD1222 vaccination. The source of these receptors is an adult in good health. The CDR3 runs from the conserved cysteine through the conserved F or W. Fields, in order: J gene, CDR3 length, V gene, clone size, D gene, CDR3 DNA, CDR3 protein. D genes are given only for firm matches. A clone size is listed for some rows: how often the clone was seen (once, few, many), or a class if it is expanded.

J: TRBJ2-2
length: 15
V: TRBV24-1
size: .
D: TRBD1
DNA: TGTGCCACCAGTGATATAGGGACAGGGACCGGGGAGCTGTTTTTT
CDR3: CATSDIGTGTGELFF

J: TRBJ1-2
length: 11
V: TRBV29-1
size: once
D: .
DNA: TGCAGCATAAAGGAGGGGCTCGGCTACACCTTC
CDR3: CSIKEGLGYTF

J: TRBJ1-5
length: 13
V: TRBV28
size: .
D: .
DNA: TGTGCCAGCAGACCCAACCCTAATCAGCCCCAGCATTTT
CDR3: CASRPNPNQPQHF

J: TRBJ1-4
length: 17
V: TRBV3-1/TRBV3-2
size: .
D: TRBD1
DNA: TGTGCCAGCAGCCAACCCCCCTGGGAGACAGGGAAGAAAAAACTGTTTTTT
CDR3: CASSQPPWETGKKKLFF

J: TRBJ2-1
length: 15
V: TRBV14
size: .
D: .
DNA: TGTGCCAGCAGCCAGGAGGGGGGGGGTTACAATGAGCAGTTCTTC
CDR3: CASSQEGGGYNEQFF

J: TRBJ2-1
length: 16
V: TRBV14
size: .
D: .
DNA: TGTGCCAGCAGCCAAGAGTCCCTGCACGGGGCCAATGAGCAGTTCTTC
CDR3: CASSQESLHGANEQFF

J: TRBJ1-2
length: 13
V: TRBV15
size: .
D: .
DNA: TGTGCCACCAGCAGGTCACCCAGGGACGGCTACACCTTC
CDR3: CATSRSPRDGYTF

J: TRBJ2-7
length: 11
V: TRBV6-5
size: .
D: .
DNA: TGTGCCAGCAGCCCGCACTACGAGCAGTACTTC
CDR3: CASSPHYEQYF

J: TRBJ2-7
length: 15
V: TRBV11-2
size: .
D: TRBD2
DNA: TGTGCCAGCAGGAGGATTAGCGGGAGCTTAACCGAGCAGTACTTC
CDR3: CASRRISGSLTEQYF

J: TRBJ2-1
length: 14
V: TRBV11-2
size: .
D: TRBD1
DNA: TGTGCCAGCAGCATGACAGGGGGCCAGGGTGAGCAGTTCTTC
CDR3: CASSMTGGQGEQFF

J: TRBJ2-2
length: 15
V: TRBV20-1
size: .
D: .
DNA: TGCAGTGCTAGTGGAGGGATAACGAACACCGGGGAGCTGTTTTTT
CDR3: CSASGGITNTGELFF

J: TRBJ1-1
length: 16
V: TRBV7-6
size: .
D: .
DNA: TGTGCCAGCAGCCCCAGGATCACCAACACGGCGACTGAAGCTTTCTTT
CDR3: CASSPRITNTATEAFF

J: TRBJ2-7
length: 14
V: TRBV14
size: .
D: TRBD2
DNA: TGTGCCAGCAGCCAAGATAACGGGAGGTACGAGCAGTACTTC
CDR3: CASSQDNGRYEQYF

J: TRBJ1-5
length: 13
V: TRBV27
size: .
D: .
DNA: TGTGCCAGCAGTTTGCTACTCAATCAGCCCCAGCATTTT
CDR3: CASSLLLNQPQHF

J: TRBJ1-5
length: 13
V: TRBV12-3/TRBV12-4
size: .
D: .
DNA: TGTGCCAGCACTAAGGACACTTATCAGCCCCAGCATTTT
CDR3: CASTKDTYQPQHF

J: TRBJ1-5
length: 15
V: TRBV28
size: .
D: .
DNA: TGTGCCAGCAGTCAGGGCGGGAATAGCAATCAGCCCCAGCATTTT
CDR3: CASSQGGNSNQPQHF

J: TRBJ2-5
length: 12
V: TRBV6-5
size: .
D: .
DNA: TGTGCCAGCAGCCAGACAGAAGAGACCCAGTACTTC
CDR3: CASSQTEETQYF